These T cell receptor beta chains were read from a single sample in a study of CD4 T cells in relation to SARS-CoV-2 and coronaviruses. These receptors are not linked to any known antigen. Sequencing was performed with immunoSEQ multiplex PCR; in TCRdb, only in-frame clones are kept and a portion is missing. The sample yields roughly 24,000 clones, about 80% seen once. The specimen was CD4+ T cells from PBMCs, cultured in vitro. The receptors come from a human donor in good health. Each CDR3 is given without its conserved first and last residue. Not every row has a clone size; where given, it reads once, few, many or a size class.

CDR3: AWIPLSFGHGATNEKLF
J: TRBJ1-4
size: .
V: TRBV30

CDR3: ASSYFLPGQGNEQY
J: TRBJ2-7
size: .
V: TRBV6-5

CDR3: SASYLQGAGEQF
J: TRBJ2-1
size: .
V: TRBV20-1

CDR3: AWSGDTEAF
J: TRBJ1-1
size: .
V: TRBV30

CDR3: ASSLSAGRDTQY
J: TRBJ2-3
size: .
V: TRBV27

CDR3: ASRAAGGTGELF
J: TRBJ2-2
size: .
V: TRBV9

CDR3: SVVPDRDNEQF
J: TRBJ2-1
size: .
V: TRBV29-1

CDR3: ASSVGMGSYEQY
J: TRBJ2-7
size: .
V: TRBV9

CDR3: ASTETGFNSPLH
J: TRBJ1-6
size: .
V: TRBV28

CDR3: ASSTGQGSTDTQY
J: TRBJ2-3
size: .
V: TRBV5-1

CDR3: ASSPQTSGRLVTDTQY
J: TRBJ2-3
size: .
V: TRBV18

CDR3: ASSGQGMNTEAF
J: TRBJ1-1
size: .
V: TRBV18

CDR3: ASSSYGFRETQY
J: TRBJ2-5
size: .
V: TRBV13

CDR3: ASSAGVRDEAF
J: TRBJ1-1
size: once
V: TRBV5-5

CDR3: ASSFSTGSSYEQY
J: TRBJ2-7
size: .
V: TRBV5-1

CDR3: ASSDNYEQY
J: TRBJ2-7
size: .
V: TRBV19

CDR3: ASDYRSSSNYGYT
J: TRBJ1-2
size: .
V: TRBV19

CDR3: ASMRHAGSGELF
J: TRBJ2-2
size: .
V: TRBV19

CDR3: ASSQEIGQPQH
J: TRBJ1-5
size: few
V: TRBV5-1

CDR3: ASSWFSNEKLF
J: TRBJ1-4
size: .
V: TRBV28

CDR3: AWSHAGDRTDTQY
J: TRBJ2-3
size: .
V: TRBV30

CDR3: ASREAQGIQPQH
J: TRBJ1-5
size: few
V: TRBV2

CDR3: ASRGTGGHNEQF
J: TRBJ2-1
size: .
V: TRBV2

CDR3: ASSIDWGRAGEQY
J: TRBJ2-7
size: .
V: TRBV19

CDR3: ASSLDRGTQH
J: TRBJ1-5
size: .
V: TRBV5-6

CDR3: ASSVVGDTQY
J: TRBJ2-3
size: once
V: TRBV9

CDR3: ASSDGLAGETQY
J: TRBJ2-5
size: once
V: TRBV2

CDR3: ATSDFPGMETQY
J: TRBJ2-5
size: .
V: TRBV24-1

CDR3: ASSQGTGNFYEQY
J: TRBJ2-7
size: .
V: TRBV7-6

CDR3: ATSDLVFVGLEAF
J: TRBJ1-1
size: .
V: TRBV24-1

CDR3: ASSPRQGGSNQPQH
J: TRBJ1-5
size: few
V: TRBV19

CDR3: ASSYAAGRQPQH
J: TRBJ1-5
size: .
V: TRBV6-5

CDR3: ASSLVRDSLQY
J: TRBJ2-4
size: few
V: TRBV11-3

CDR3: ASSLVDRDTGELF
J: TRBJ2-2
size: .
V: TRBV25-1

CDR3: SVLPGQSNEKLF
J: TRBJ1-4
size: few
V: TRBV29-1

CDR3: ASSYSFTAKEQY
J: TRBJ2-7
size: .
V: TRBV6-5

CDR3: ASSTGTGGGYEQY
J: TRBJ2-7
size: once
V: TRBV10-1

CDR3: AISVTSGSYEQY
J: TRBJ2-7
size: .
V: TRBV10-3

CDR3: ASSRETSVWGEQY
J: TRBJ2-7
size: once
V: TRBV7-9

CDR3: ASSSGQRQETQY
J: TRBJ2-5
size: .
V: TRBV11-3

CDR3: ASSSDSNEQF
J: TRBJ2-1
size: .
V: TRBV5-4

CDR3: ATSDLTVGETQY
J: TRBJ2-5
size: .
V: TRBV24-1

CDR3: ASKSAGSTEAF
J: TRBJ1-1
size: few
V: TRBV11-3